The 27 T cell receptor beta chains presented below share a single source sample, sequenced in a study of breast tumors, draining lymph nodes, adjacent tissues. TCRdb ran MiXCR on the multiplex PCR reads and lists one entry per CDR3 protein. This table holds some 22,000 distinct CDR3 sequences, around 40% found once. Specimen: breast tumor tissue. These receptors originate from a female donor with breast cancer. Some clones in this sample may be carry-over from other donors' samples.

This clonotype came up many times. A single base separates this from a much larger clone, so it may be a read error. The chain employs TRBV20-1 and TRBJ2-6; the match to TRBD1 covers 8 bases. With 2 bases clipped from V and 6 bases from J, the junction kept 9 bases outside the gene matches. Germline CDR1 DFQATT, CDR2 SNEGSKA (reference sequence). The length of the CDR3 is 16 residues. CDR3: CSARRQGARAANVLTF. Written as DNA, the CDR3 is TGCAGTGCTAGAAGGCAGGGGGCGCGCGCGGCCAACGTCCTGACTTTC.

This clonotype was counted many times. Written as DNA, the CDR3 is TGCGCCAGCAGCTTGCTAAGCGGGACTAGCGGGGCCTACAATGAGCAGTTCTTC. This translates into CASSLLSGTSGAYNEQFF. The rearrangement joins TRBV5-1 to TRBJ2-1, with 13 bases that match TRBD2. V lost 1 base and J lost 2; bases outside the gene matches: 6. The CDR3 has 18 residues. Germline V gene sequence: CDR1 SGHRS, CDR2 YFSETQ.

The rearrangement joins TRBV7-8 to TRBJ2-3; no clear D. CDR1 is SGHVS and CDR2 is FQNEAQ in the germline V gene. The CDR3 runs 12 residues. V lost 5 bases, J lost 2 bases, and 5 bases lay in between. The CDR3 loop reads CASSPNTDTQYF. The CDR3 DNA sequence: TGTGCCAGCAGCCCAAACACAGATACGCAGTATTTT. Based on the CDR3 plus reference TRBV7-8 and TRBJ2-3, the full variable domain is GAGVSQSPRYKVAKRGQDVALRCDPISGHVSLFWYQQALGQGPEFLTYFQNEAQLDKSGLPSDRFFAERPEGSVSTLKIQRTQQEDSAVYLCASSPNTDTQYFGPGTRLTVL.

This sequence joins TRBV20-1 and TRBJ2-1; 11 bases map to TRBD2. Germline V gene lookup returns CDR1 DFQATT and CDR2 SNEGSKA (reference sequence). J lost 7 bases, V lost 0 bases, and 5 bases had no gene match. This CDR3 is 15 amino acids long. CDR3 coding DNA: TGCAGTGCTAGAGAAGGACTAGCGGGTAAGAATGAGCAGTTCTTC. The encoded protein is CSAREGLAGKNEQFF.

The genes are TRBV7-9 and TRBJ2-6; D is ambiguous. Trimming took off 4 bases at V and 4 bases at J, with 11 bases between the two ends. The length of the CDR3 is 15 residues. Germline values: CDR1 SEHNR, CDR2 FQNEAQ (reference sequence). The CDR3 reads CASSYGILGANVLTF. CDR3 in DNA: TGTGCCAGCAGCTATGGGATCCTGGGGGCCAACGTCCTGACTTTC.

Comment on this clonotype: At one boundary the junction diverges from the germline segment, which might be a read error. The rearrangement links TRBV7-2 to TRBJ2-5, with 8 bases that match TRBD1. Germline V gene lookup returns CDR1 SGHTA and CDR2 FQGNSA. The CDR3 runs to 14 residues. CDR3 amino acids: CVSSFQGAVETQYF. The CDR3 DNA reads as TGTGTCAGCAGCTTCCAGGGGGCAGTGGAGACCCAGTACTTC. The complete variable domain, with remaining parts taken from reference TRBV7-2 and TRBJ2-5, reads GAGVSQSPSNKVTEKGKDVELRCDPISGHTALYWYRQSLGQGLEFLIYFQGNSAPDKSGLPSDRFSAERTGGSVSTLTIQRTQQEDSAVYLCVSSFQGAVETQYFGPGTRLLVL.

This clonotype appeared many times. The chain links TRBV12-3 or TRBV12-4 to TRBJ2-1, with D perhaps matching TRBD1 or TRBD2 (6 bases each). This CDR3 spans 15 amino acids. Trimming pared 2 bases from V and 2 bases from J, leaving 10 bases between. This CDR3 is CASSLRGRTYNEQFF. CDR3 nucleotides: TGTGCCAGCAGTTTAAGGGGGAGGACCTACAATGAGCAGTTCTTC.

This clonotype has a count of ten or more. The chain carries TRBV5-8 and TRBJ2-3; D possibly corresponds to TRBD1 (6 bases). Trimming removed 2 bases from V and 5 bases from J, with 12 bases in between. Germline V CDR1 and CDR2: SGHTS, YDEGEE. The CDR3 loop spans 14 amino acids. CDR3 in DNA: TGTGCCAGCAGCTTAGGCAGGGGCGTAGATACGCAGTATTTT. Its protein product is CASSLGRGVDTQYF.

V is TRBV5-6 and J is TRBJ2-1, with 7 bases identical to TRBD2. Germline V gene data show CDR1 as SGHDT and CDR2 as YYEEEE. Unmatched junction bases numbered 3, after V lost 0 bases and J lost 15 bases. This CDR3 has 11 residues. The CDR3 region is CASSLGGGRFF. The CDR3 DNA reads TGTGCCAGCAGCTTGGGCGGGGGTCGGTTCTTC.

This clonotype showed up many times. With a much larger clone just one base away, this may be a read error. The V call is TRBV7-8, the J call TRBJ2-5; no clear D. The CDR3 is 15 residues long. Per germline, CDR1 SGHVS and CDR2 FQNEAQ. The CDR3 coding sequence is TGTGCCAGCAGCTTAATGGGCTACAGTACAGAGACCCAGCACTTC. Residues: CASSLMGYSTETQHF.

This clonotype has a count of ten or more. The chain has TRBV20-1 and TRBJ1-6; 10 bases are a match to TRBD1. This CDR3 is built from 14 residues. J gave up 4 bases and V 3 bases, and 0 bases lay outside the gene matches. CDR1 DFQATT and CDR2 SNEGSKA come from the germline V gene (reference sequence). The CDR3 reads CSARGQGYNSPLHF. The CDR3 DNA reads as TGCAGTGCTAGGGGACAGGGGTATAATTCACCCCTCCACTTT.

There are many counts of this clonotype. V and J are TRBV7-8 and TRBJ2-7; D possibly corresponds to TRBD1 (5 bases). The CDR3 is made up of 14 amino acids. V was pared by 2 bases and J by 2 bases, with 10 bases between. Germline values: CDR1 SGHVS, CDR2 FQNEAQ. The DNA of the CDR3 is TGTGCCAGCAGCTTAAACGACAGCCCCTACGAGCAGTACTTC. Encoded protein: CASSLNDSPYEQYF.

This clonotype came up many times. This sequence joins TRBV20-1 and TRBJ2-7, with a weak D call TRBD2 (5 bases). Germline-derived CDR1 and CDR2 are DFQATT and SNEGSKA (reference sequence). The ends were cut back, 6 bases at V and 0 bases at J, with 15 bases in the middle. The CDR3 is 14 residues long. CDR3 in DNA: TGCAGTGCCCGGACGGGGTATAGCTCCTACGAGCAGTACTTC. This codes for CSARTGYSSYEQYF.

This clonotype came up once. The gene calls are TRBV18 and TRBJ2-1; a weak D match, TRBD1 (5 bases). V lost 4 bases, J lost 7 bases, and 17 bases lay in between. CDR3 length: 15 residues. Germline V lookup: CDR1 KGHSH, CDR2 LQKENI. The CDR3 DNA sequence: TGTGCCAGCTCACTAGGGGCTAGTAGTAGAAATGAGCAGTTCTTC. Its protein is CASSLGASSRNEQFF.

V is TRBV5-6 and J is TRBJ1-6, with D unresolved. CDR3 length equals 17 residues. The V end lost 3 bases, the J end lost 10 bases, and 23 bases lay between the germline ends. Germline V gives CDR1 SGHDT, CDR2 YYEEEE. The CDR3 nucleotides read TGTGCCAGCAGCTCTCCGGGTCTTTCCCCCGCTGGGTCACCCCTCCACTTT. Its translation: CASSSPGLSPAGSPLHF.

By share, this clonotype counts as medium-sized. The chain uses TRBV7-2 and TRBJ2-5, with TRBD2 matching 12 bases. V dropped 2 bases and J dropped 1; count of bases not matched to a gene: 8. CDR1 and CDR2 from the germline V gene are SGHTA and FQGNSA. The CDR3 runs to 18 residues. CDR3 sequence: CASSLFSLAGGLQETQYF. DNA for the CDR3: TGTGCCAGCAGCTTATTCTCCCTAGCGGGAGGGCTCCAAGAGACCCAGTACTTC. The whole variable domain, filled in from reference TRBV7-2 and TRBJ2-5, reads GAGVSQSPSNKVTEKGKDVELRCDPISGHTALYWYRQSLGQGLEFLIYFQGNSAPDKSGLPSDRFSAERTGGSVSTLTIQRTQQEDSAVYLCASSLFSLAGGLQETQYFGPGTRLLVL.

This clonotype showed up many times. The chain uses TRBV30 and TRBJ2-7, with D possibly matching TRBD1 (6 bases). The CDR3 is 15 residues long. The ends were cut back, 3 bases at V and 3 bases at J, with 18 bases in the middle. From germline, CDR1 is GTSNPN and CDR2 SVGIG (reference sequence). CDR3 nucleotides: TGTGCCTGGAGCCCGGGCAGGGGCCACTACTACGAGCAGTACTTC. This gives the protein CAWSPGRGHYYEQYF.

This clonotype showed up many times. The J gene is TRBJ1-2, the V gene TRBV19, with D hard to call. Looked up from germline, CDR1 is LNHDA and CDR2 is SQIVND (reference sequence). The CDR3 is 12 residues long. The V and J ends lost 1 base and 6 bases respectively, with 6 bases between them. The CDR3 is CASSIGGNGYTF. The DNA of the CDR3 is TGTGCCAGTAGTATAGGAGGGAATGGCTACACCTTC.

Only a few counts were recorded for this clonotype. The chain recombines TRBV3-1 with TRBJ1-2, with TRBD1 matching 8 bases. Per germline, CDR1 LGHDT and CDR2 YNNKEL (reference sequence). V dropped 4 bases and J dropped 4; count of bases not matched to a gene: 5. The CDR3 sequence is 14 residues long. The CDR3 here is CASSRGQGGYGYTF. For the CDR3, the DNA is TGTGCCAGCAGCCGAGGACAGGGAGGCTATGGCTACACCTTC.

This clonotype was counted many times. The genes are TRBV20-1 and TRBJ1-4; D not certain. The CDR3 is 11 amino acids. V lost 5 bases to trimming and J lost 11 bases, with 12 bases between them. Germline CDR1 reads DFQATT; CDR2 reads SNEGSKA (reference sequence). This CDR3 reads CSAEDLDKLFF. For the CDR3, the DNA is TGCAGTGCTGAAGACTTGGACAAACTGTTTTTT.

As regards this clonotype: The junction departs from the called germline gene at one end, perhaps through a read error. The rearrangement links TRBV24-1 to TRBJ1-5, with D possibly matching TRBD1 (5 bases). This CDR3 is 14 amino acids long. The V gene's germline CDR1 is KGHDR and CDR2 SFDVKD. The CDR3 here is CASSVDSNNQPQHF. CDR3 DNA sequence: TGTGCCAGCAGTGTCGACAGCAACAATCAGCCTCAGCATTTT.

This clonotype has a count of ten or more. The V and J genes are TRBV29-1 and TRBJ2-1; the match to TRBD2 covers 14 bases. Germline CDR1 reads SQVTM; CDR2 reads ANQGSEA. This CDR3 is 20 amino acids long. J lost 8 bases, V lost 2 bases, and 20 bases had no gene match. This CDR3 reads CSVENFGMGLAGEVWYEQFF. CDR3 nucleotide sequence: TGCAGCGTTGAAAATTTTGGTATGGGACTAGCGGGAGAGGTTTGGTATGAGCAGTTCTTC.

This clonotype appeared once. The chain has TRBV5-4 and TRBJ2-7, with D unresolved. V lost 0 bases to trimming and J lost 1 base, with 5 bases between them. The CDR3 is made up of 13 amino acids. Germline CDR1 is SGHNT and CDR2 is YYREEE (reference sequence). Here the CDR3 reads CASSLDRSYEQYF. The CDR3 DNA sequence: TGTGCCAGCAGCTTGGATAGATCCTACGAGCAGTACTTC.

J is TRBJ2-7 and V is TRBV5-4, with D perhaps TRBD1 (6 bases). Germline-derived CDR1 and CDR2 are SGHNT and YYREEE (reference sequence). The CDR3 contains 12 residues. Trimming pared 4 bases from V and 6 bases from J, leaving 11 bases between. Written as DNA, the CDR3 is TGTGCCAGCAGCATATTGGACAGCGAGCAGTACTTC. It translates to CASSILDSEQYF.

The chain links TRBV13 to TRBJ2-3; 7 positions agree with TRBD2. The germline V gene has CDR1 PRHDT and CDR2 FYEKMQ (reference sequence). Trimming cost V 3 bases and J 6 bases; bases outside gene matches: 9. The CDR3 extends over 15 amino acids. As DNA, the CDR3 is TGTGCCAGCAGCTTTGGACTAGGGGTTAGGGATACGCAGTATTTT. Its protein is CASSFGLGVRDTQYF.

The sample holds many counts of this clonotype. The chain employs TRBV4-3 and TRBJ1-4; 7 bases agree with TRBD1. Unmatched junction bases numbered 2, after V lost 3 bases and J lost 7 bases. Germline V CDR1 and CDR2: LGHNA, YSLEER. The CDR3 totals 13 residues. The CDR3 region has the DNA TGCGCCAGCAGCCACGACAGGGCTGAAAAACTGTTTTTT. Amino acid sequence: CASSHDRAEKLFF.

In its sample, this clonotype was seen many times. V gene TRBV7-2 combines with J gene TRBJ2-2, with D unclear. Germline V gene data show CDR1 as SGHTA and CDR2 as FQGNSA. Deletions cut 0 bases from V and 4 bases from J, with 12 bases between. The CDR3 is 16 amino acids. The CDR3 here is CASSLALRAATGELFF. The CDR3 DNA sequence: TGTGCCAGCAGCTTAGCGTTACGGGCAGCCACCGGGGAGCTGTTTTTT. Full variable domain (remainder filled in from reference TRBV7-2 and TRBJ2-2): GAGVSQSPSNKVTEKGKDVELRCDPISGHTALYWYRQSLGQGLEFLIYFQGNSAPDKSGLPSDRFSAERTGGSVSTLTIQRTQQEDSAVYLCASSLALRAATGELFFGEGSRLTVL.